Following are 18 T cell receptor beta chains from one sample sequenced in a study of T cells in Graves' hyperthyroidism and ophthalmopathy. What was amplified from RNA transcripts were TCR beta CDR3 regions. A first-round RT-PCR of the TCR CDR3 used the HTBI primer set. TCRdb called the multiplex PCR reads again in MiXCR, with one record for every CDR3 protein. The profile shows roughly 400,000 distinct CDR3 sequences, 15% to 18% of them singletons. Source material: blood. These receptors were collected from a young woman with Graves' hyperthyroidism that later progressed to Graves' ophthalmopathy.

This clonotype was found once. The chain recombines TRBV19 with TRBJ2-7; the D gene is possibly TRBD2 (5 bases). V was cut by 5 bases and J by 3 bases, with 17 bases left in between. CDR3 length: 15 residues. Per germline, CDR1 LNHDA and CDR2 SQIVND (reference sequence). The CDR3 nucleotides are TGTGCCAGTAGTCCCAGCCGGAAGGGAGTCTACGAGCAGTACTTC. Encoded protein: CASSPSRKGVYEQYF.

V usage is TRBV4-1 and J usage is TRBJ2-7, with unresolved D. Germline CDR1 is MGHRA and CDR2 is YSYEKL. V gave up 1 base and J gave up 3 bases, with 22 bases separating them. The CDR3 runs 18 residues. CDR3 amino acids: CASSQGVLRRSLDYEQYF. DNA for the CDR3: TGCGCCAGCAGCCAAGGGGTTTTACGACGAAGCTTAGACTACGAGCAGTACTTC.

The table lists this clonotype with many counts. The CDR3 sequence is CAWSVRTQPQHF. DNA for the CDR3: TGTGCCTGGAGTGTACGAACTCAGCCCCAGCATTTT. The rearrangement links TRBV30 to TRBJ1-5; D is unclear. V shed 0 bases and J shed 6 bases, with 6 bases lying between them. The CDR3 has 12 amino acids. The V gene's germline CDR1 is GTSNPN and CDR2 SVGIG (reference sequence).

This clonotype came up once. The CDR3 DNA sequence: TGTGCCAGCAGCCCTGGAGTGGCTTACAATGAGCAGTTCTTC. It encodes CASSPGVAYNEQFF. The rearrangement links TRBV5-8 to TRBJ2-1; D is uncertain. CDR1 and CDR2 from the germline V gene are SGHTS and YDEGEE. Trimming took off 4 bases at V and 4 bases at J, with 12 bases between the two ends. The CDR3 covers 14 residues.

The J gene is TRBJ1-2, the V gene TRBV18; 7 nucleotides match TRBD1. V shed 0 bases and J 6 bases; nucleotides not matched to a gene: 7. Germline CDR1 and CDR2: KGHSH and LQKENI. The CDR3 totals 15 residues. The CDR3 DNA follows: TGTGCCAGCTCACCACCTTCAGGGGGTATGAATGGCTACACCTTC. It codes for CASSPPSGGMNGYTF.

This clonotype was picked up a small number of times. The chain uses TRBV14 and TRBJ1-3; D not certain. With 4 bases removed from V and 2 bases from J, the gap between germline ends came to 9 bases. This CDR3 is 14 amino acids long. From germline, CDR1 is SGHDN and CDR2 FVKESK. The CDR3 sequence is CASSRLRTGNTIYF. The CDR3 DNA reads as TGTGCCAGCAGCCGACTCAGAACTGGAAACACCATATATTTT. The full variable domain, rest sourced from reference TRBV14 and TRBJ1-3, is EAGVTQFPSHSVIEKGQTVTLRCDPISGHDNLYWYRRVMGKEIKFLLHFVKESKQDESGMPNNRFLAERTGGTYSTLKVQPAELEDSGVYFCASSRLRTGNTIYFGEGSWLTVV.

This clonotype was seen at least ten times. The chain has TRBV7-2 and TRBJ1-5; a possible D gene is TRBD1 (5 bases). The CDR3 runs 14 residues. Germline V CDR1 and CDR2: SGHTA, FQGNSA. The ends were cut back, 0 bases at V and 9 bases at J, with 12 bases in the middle. In DNA, the CDR3 is TGTGCCAGCAGCTTAGCGGCCAGGGCACGGCCCCAGCATTTT. Its protein is CASSLAARARPQHF.

This clonotype came up many times. The chain employs TRBV29-1 and TRBJ2-3, with a tentative D call TRBD1 (5 bases). The CDR3 spans 12 residues. Trimming took 2 bases from V and 5 from J, leaving 8 bases between them. CDR1 and CDR2 from the germline V gene are SQVTM and ANQGSEA. Written as DNA, the CDR3 is TGCAGCGTTGAAAAAGACAGAGATACGCAGTATTTT. It encodes CSVEKDRDTQYF.

In this sample, this clonotype turned up once. The genes are TRBV11-2 and TRBJ2-1; 7 bases map to TRBD2. The CDR3 loop spans 16 amino acids. The V gene end was trimmed by 10 bases and the J gene end by 0 bases; junction bases not matched to a gene: 12. Germline V gene data show CDR1 as SGHAT and CDR2 as FQNNGV. As DNA, the CDR3 is TGTGCCAACACCCGACTTGCTAGCGGCTCCTACAATGAGCAGTTCTTC. Its translation is CANTRLASGSYNEQFF.

This chain uses TRBV3-1 with TRBJ2-1; 7 positions agree with TRBD2. The germline gives CDR1 LGHDT, CDR2 YNNKEL (reference sequence). The CDR3 length is 14 residues. V shed 6 bases and J 1 base; nucleotides not matched to a gene: 3. The CDR3 reads CASRFSGSYNEQFF. CDR3 sequence (DNA): TGTGCCAGCAGATTTAGCGGGTCCTACAATGAGCAGTTCTTC.

The chain has TRBV6-1 and TRBJ2-3; no clear D. Trimming pared 6 bases from V and 3 bases from J, leaving 4 bases between. The germline V gene encodes CDR1 MNHNS and CDR2 SASEGT. This CDR3 is built from 11 residues. The CDR3 loop reads CASSKTDTQYF. The CDR3, as DNA: TGTGCCAGCAGCAAGACAGATACGCAGTATTTT.

This clonotype occurred many times. The genes are TRBV12-3 or TRBV12-4 and TRBJ1-1; TRBD1 might be the D (5 bases). The V end lost 3 bases, the J end lost 5 bases, and 7 bases lay between the germline ends. The CDR3 runs to 12 residues. CDR3 in amino acids: CASSFRVTEAFF. CDR3 coding DNA: TGTGCCAGCAGTTTCAGGGTTACTGAAGCTTTCTTT.

Turning to this clonotype: At one of its ends the junction is not consistent with the germline gene, which may arise from a read error. This sequence joins TRBV20-1 and TRBJ2-6; D gene uncertain. CDR1 and CDR2 from the germline V gene are DFQATT and SNEGSKA (reference sequence). CDR3 length: 17 residues. The CDR3 sequence is CSASRVGSHSGTNVLTF. The CDR3 DNA is TGCAGTGCTAGTAGGGTCGGGTCCCACTCTGGGACCAACGTCCTGACTTTC.

This chain links TRBV12-3 or TRBV12-4 with TRBJ1-4; TRBD1 matches 7 bases. Trimming removed 3 bases from V and 8 bases from J; junction bases left unmatched: 12. The CDR3 consists of 16 residues. This CDR3 reads CASSLAGGGGREKLFF. CDR3 DNA sequence: TGTGCCAGCAGTTTGGCAGGAGGGGGCGGACGGGAAAAACTGTTTTTT.

In its sample, this clonotype was seen many times. The chain is built from TRBV18 and TRBJ1-4; TRBD1 agrees at 11 bases. This CDR3 has 15 amino acids. Germline assignment: CDR1 KGHSH and CDR2 LQKENI. The V segment lost 6 bases and the J segment 0 bases; nucleotides outside the gene matches: 0. DNA of the CDR3: TGTGCCAGCTCGGGACAGGGGGCAACTAATGAAAAACTGTTTTTT. It is translated as CASSGQGATNEKLFF. Looking up the rest from reference TRBV18 and TRBJ1-4 gives the full variable domain: NAGVMQNPRHLVRRRGQEARLRCSPMKGHSHVYWYRQLPEEGLKFMVYLQKENIIDESGMPKERFSAEFPKEGPSILRIQQVVRGDSAAYFCASSGQGATNEKLFFGSGTQLSVL.

This clonotype was recorded many times. V gene TRBV28 combines with J gene TRBJ1-5; TRBD1 matches at 8 bases. Germline values: CDR1 MDHEN, CDR2 SYDVKM. J lost 6 bases, V lost 6 bases, and 7 bases had no gene match. This CDR3 is built from 14 residues. This CDR3 is CASRPTGEGQPQHF. CDR3 nucleotide sequence: TGTGCCAGCAGACCGACAGGGGAGGGTCAGCCCCAGCATTTT.

This clonotype showed up just a few times. The chain uses TRBV19 and TRBJ2-4; 9 bases align to TRBD2. J gave up 8 bases and V 3 bases, and 5 bases lay outside the gene matches. CDR1 LNHDA and CDR2 SQIVND come from the germline V gene (reference sequence). This CDR3 comprises 14 residues. CDR3 nucleotides: TGTGCCAGTAGTATGCCTAGCGGGACTGACATTCAGTACTTC. This translates into CASSMPSGTDIQYF. The variable domain in full, with the rest retrieved from reference TRBV19 and TRBJ2-4, is DGGITQSPKYLFRKEGQNVTLSCEQNLNHDAMYWYRQDPGQGLRLIYYSQIVNDFQKGDIAEGYSVSREKKESFPLTVTSAQKNPTAFYLCASSMPSGTDIQYFGAGTRLSVL.

The V gene is TRBV12-3 or TRBV12-4, the J gene TRBJ1-1; D unresolved. This CDR3 is 14 amino acids long. V was shortened by 6 bases and J by 0 bases, with 11 bases between the two germline ends. The chain's CDR3 is CASRTPKMNTEAFF. As DNA, the CDR3 is TGTGCCAGCAGAACACCGAAGATGAACACTGAAGCTTTCTTT.